Listed below are T cell receptor beta chains from one sample, sequenced in a study of blood T cell repertoires in COVID-19. Clones were read by immunoSEQ multiplex PCR, and TCRdb kept only the in-frame ones, dropping some. The table lists approximately 290,000 clones, roughly 80% of them singletons, with roughly 14% in the top ten. The specimen was peripheral blood. The receptors come from a person aged 70 to 79 with COVID-19, enrolled during active disease. CDR3s include the opening cysteine and the closing phenylalanine or tryptophan. Fields, in order: J gene, D gene, V gene, clone size, CDR3 DNA, CDR3 protein. The D gene is left open where the match is weak. Size is stated for part of the rows, as once, few or many counts, or as a class when the clone is expanded.

>TRBJ1-3|NA|TRBV9|NA
TGTGCCAGCAGCGTGGCAATCGGGGACACCATATATTTT
CASSVAIGDTIYF
>TRBJ2-6|NA|TRBV5-5|NA
TGTGCCAGCAGCTCGAGCTCTGGGGCCAACGTCCTGACTTTC
CASSSSSGANVLTF
>TRBJ1-5|TRBD1|TRBV28|NA
TGTGCCAGCGGCTTGACAGGGTTTCATCAGCCCCAGCATTTT
CASGLTGFHQPQHF
>TRBJ2-2|NA|TRBV28|NA
TGTGCCAGCAGGTCAGGGTGGGCGAACACCGGGGAGCTGTTTTTT
CASRSGWANTGELFF
>TRBJ2-7|NA|TRBV7-8|NA
TGTGCCAGCAGCTTAGGACTAGATAACTACGAGCAGTACTTC
CASSLGLDNYEQYF
>TRBJ1-6|TRBD1|TRBV5-4|once
TGTGCCAGCACCCGACAGGGGGGCTTTTCACCCCTCCACTTT
CASTRQGGFSPLHF
>TRBJ1-6|NA|TRBV28|NA
TGTGCCAGCAGTTTAAGTGGGTTCGGGGGGAGCGTCGACAATTCACCCCTCCACTTT
CASSLSGFGGSVDNSPLHF
>TRBJ2-7|TRBD1|TRBV5-1|NA
TGCGCCAGCAGCCCGGGACAGGGGGTCATCTACGAGCAGTACTTC
CASSPGQGVIYEQYF
>TRBJ2-5|NA|TRBV19|NA
TGTGCCAGTAGTAAGTACAGGGATTACGAGACCCAGTACTTC
CASSKYRDYETQYF
>TRBJ2-1|TRBD2|TRBV7-3|NA
TGTGCCAGCAGCTTACTAGCGGGGTCTTACAATGAGCAGTTCTTC
CASSLLAGSYNEQFF
>TRBJ2-2|NA|TRBV6-4|NA
TGTGCCAGCAGAGATCGGACCGGGGAGCTGTTTTTT
CASRDRTGELFF
>TRBJ1-2|NA|TRBV9|NA
TGTGCCAGCAGCGTAGAACAGGACTATGGCTACACCTTC
CASSVEQDYGYTF
>TRBJ1-6|NA|TRBV7-2|once
TGTGCCAGCAGCTTCCCGCCGGGATATAATTCACCCCTCCACTTT
CASSFPPGYNSPLHF
>TRBJ2-5|NA|TRBV5-1|NA
TGCGCCAGCAGCTTGGATAACTGGGCGCAGCTACAAGAGACCCAGTACTTC
CASSLDNWAQLQETQYF
>TRBJ1-1|NA|TRBV7-3|NA
TGTGCCAGCAGCCAAACTTGGGGGCAGGAGACTGAAGCTTTCTTT
CASSQTWGQETEAFF
>TRBJ2-7|NA|TRBV21-1|NA
TGTGCCAGCAGCCGGGAAAGCCCTTCCTACGAGCAGTACTTC
CASSRESPSYEQYF
>TRBJ2-3|TRBD2|TRBV7-9|NA
TGTGCCAGTGATACTGGGGGGACTAGCGACACAGATACGCAGTATTTT
CASDTGGTSDTDTQYF
>TRBJ1-2|NA|TRBV3-1/TRBV3-2|NA
TGTGCCAGCAGCCAAGAAAAAGAGAGACTTACGACTAACTATGGCTACACCTTC
CASSQEKERLTTNYGYTF
>TRBJ1-1|TRBD1|TRBV6-5|NA
TGTGCCAGCAGCCAGGGGGGACTCTTGAACACTGAAGCTTTCTTT
CASSQGGLLNTEAFF
>TRBJ1-4|NA|TRBV19|NA
TGTGCCAGTAAGGTAGACGCGGGAATTACTAATGAAAAACTGTTTTTT
CASKVDAGITNEKLFF
>TRBJ2-3|TRBD1|TRBV5-1|NA
TGCGCCAGCAGCTTGTCAATGGGACAGGGAGATACGCAGTATTTT
CASSLSMGQGDTQYF
>TRBJ1-1|NA|TRBV11-2|NA
TGTGCCAGCAGCCAACAACGAAGCGAGGAGGCTTTCTTT
CASSQQRSEEAFF
>TRBJ1-5|NA|TRBV6-1|NA
TGTGCCAGCAGTACGGTTAGCAATCAGCCCCAGCATTTT
CASSTVSNQPQHF
>TRBJ2-1|NA|TRBV28|NA
TGTGCCAGCAGTTACAGGGATGAGCAGTTCTTC
CASSYRDEQFF
>TRBJ2-1|NA|TRBV28|NA
TGTGCCAGCAGCGAGACAGGTCTGAACAATGAGCAGTTCTTC
CASSETGLNNEQFF
>TRBJ2-5|TRBD1|TRBV7-9|NA
TGTGCCAGCAGCTCGCGGACAGGGGACCAAGAGACCCAGTACTTC
CASSSRTGDQETQYF
>TRBJ2-5|TRBD1|TRBV6-1|NA
TGTGCCAGCAGTCGCCCCGGGACAGGGAGGGAGACCCAGTACTTC
CASSRPGTGRETQYF